These 17 T cell receptor beta chains originate from one sample sequenced in a study of cytomegalovirus exposure and HLA in healthy donors. The PCR was carried out with 60 Vbeta primers and 13 Jbeta primers. The method was immunoSEQ multiplex PCR; TCRdb's version includes in-frame clones alone and lacks a portion of them. The profile covers about 190,000 clones, with 81% appearing a single time and less than 4.5% taken by the ten largest. What was sequenced was PBMCs. Source of these receptors: a man aged 50 to 59 in good health and CMV-seronegative.

This clone turned up a few times. CDR3 protein: CASSLARPDDTQYF. The CDR3 DNA follows: TGCGCCAGCAGCTTGGCGCGGCCTGACGATACGCAGTATTTT. This chain connects TRBV5-1 to TRBJ2-3; no definite D call. CDR1 SGHRS and CDR2 YFSETQ come from the germline V gene. The V and J ends lost 0 bases and 6 bases respectively, with 11 bases between them. The CDR3 is made up of 14 amino acids.

J is TRBJ1-1 and V is TRBV29-1; the match to TRBD1 covers 10 bases. J was trimmed by 1 base and V by 7 bases; bases with no gene match: 6. Germline CDR1 and CDR2: SQVTM and ANQGSEA. There are 14 residues in the CDR3. The DNA of the CDR3 is TGCAGCGCGCGACAGGGGGCAAGGAACACTGAAGCTTTCTTT. It yields the protein CSARQGARNTEAFF.

The chain uses TRBV5-6 and TRBJ2-5; TRBD1 aligns across 11 bases. This CDR3 is 15 amino acids long. The germline V gene has CDR1 SGHDT and CDR2 YYEEEE. V lost 4 bases to trimming and J lost 5 bases; unmatched junction nucleotides: 7. In nucleotides, the CDR3 is TGTGCCAGCAGCAGAGGGGGACAGGGGGACGAGACCCAGTACTTC. It specifies CASSRGGQGDETQYF.

V usage is TRBV7-3 and J usage is TRBJ1-2; weak D call: TRBD1 (6 bases). The CDR3 is made up of 18 amino acids. Germline V gene sequence: CDR1 SGHTA, CDR2 FQGTGA. V was shortened by 0 bases and J by 2 bases, with 19 bases between the two germline ends. CDR3 region: CASSLTPSQAGENYGYTF. The DNA of the CDR3 is TGTGCCAGCAGCTTAACCCCCTCACAGGCAGGGGAGAACTATGGCTACACCTTC.

This sequence joins TRBV7-9 and TRBJ2-1, with D perhaps matching TRBD2 (6 bases). The CDR3 consists of 11 residues. Per the germline V gene, CDR1 is SEHNR and CDR2 is FQNEAQ (reference sequence). Trimming took 5 bases from V and 10 from J, leaving 9 bases between them. The CDR3 coding sequence is TGTGCCAGCAGCCCCGCGGGGGAGCAGTTCTTC. Residues: CASSPAGEQFF.

The chain carries TRBV5-1 and TRBJ1-4; maybe TRBD1 (5 bases). This CDR3 has 14 amino acids. Germline V gene sequence: CDR1 SGHRS, CDR2 YFSETQ. V dropped 4 bases and J dropped 2 bases, with 9 bases sitting between them. The CDR3 reads CASSQDSTNEKLFF. Here the CDR3 DNA reads TGCGCCAGCAGCCAAGACAGTACTAATGAAAAACTGTTTTTT.

This clone was counted a single time. The J gene is TRBJ2-5, the V gene TRBV12-5; weak D call: TRBD2 (5 bases). This CDR3 comprises 13 residues. Germline V gene lookup returns CDR1 LGHNT and CDR2 FRNRAP. Deletions cut 6 bases from V and 0 bases from J, with 8 bases between. The CDR3 DNA reads TGTGCTAGTGGGAGCGGATACCAAGAGACCCAGTACTTC. This encodes CASGSGYQETQYF.

The chain combines TRBV6-5 with TRBJ2-7; D might be TRBD1 (6 bases). This CDR3 has 13 amino acids. Per the germline V gene, CDR1 is MNHEY and CDR2 is SVGAGI. V was trimmed by 7 bases and J by 3 bases, leaving 13 bases between them. The CDR3 reads CASKTGTRYEQYF. The DNA of the CDR3 is TGTGCCAGCAAAACCGGGACACGCTACGAGCAGTACTTC.

The chain carries TRBV7-9 and TRBJ1-4, with 7 bases aligning to TRBD1. CDR3 length: 17 amino acids. V lost 10 bases to trimming and J lost 0 bases; unmatched junction nucleotides: 14. CDR1 and CDR2 from the germline V gene are SEHNR and FQNEAQ (reference sequence). CDR3 sequence (DNA): TGTGCCAACTGGGGACAGTCCCTAACGACAACTAATGAAAAACTGTTTTTT. This codes for CANWGQSLTTTNEKLFF.

The V gene is TRBV19, the J gene TRBJ1-1, with 7 bases identical to TRBD1. V was pared by 3 bases and J by 5 bases, with 6 bases of the junction left unmatched. The CDR3 totals 14 residues. Germline V gene sequence: CDR1 LNHDA, CDR2 SQIVND (reference sequence). CDR3 bases: TGTGCCAGTAGTATGCTACAGGGGAGGACTGAAGCTTTCTTT. Amino acid sequence: CASSMLQGRTEAFF.

V gene TRBV18 combines with J gene TRBJ2-5; 9 bases fit TRBD2. V lost 3 bases, J lost 2 bases, and 19 bases stayed unmatched. This CDR3 is 20 amino acids long. Per the germline V gene, CDR1 is KGHSH and CDR2 is LQKENI. CDR3 protein: CASSPPEGGPAGGFQETQYF. In DNA form, the CDR3 reads TGTGCCAGCTCACCCCCAGAGGGGGGACCTGCGGGGGGGTTTCAAGAGACCCAGTACTTC.

V and J are TRBV4-3 and TRBJ2-7; 7 bases map to TRBD2. Unmatched junction bases numbered 7, after V lost 0 bases and J lost 2 bases. This CDR3 region has 16 residues. Per the germline V gene, CDR1 is LGHNA and CDR2 is YSLEER. The CDR3 coding sequence is TGCGCCAGCAGCCAAGATCGGCAGGGAGGGGCCTACGAGCAGTACTTC. It specifies CASSQDRQGGAYEQYF.

J is TRBJ1-2 and V is TRBV13, with TRBD1 matching over 7 bases. CDR3 length: 14 amino acids. Germline CDR1 reads PRHDT; CDR2 reads FYEKMQ (reference sequence). The junction had 1 base not matched to a gene; V was cut back by 3 bases and J by 0 bases. For the CDR3, the DNA is TGTGCCAGCAGCTTTGGGACAGCTAACTATGGCTACACCTTC. Its protein product is CASSFGTANYGYTF.

This clone was recorded once. The genes are TRBV2 and TRBJ1-6, with TRBD1 identical over 7 bases. CDR1 and CDR2 (germline): SNHLY, FYNNEI. V dropped 8 bases and J dropped 10; count of bases not matched to a gene: 17. The CDR3 has 16 amino acids. The CDR3: CASGGTAPALNSPLHF. The CDR3 DNA reads TGTGCCAGCGGGGGGACAGCCCCGGCTCTCAACTCACCCCTCCACTTT. The full variable domain, completed using reference TRBV2 and TRBJ1-6, is EPEVTQTPSHQVTQMGQEVILRCVPISNHLYFYWYRQILGQKVEFLVSFYNNEISEKSEIFDDQFSVERPDGSNFTLKIRSTKLEDSAMYFCASGGTAPALNSPLHFGNGTRLTVT.

V is TRBV4-3 and J is TRBJ1-1; 9 nucleotides line up with TRBD1. The CDR3 is 15 amino acids. In germline, CDR1 is LGHNA, CDR2 YSLEER. Trimming removed 4 bases from V and 6 bases from J; junction bases left unmatched: 9. Here the CDR3 DNA reads TGCGCCAGCAGCCCGGGACAGGGAAAACGGGCTGAAGCTTTCTTT. This translates into CASSPGQGKRAEAFF.

This clone was recorded a few times. The rearrangement uses TRBV5-8 and TRBJ2-7; 7 nucleotides match TRBD1. The CDR3 consists of 15 residues. In germline, CDR1 is SGHTS, CDR2 YDEGEE. Unmatched junction bases numbered 8, after V lost 3 bases and J lost 2 bases. For the CDR3, the DNA is TGTGCCAGCAGCTCGAGGACAGGAAATACCTACGAGCAGTACTTC. Translated, it gives CASSSRTGNTYEQYF.

The CDR3 reads CASSLKGSAGELFF. The CDR3 coding sequence is TGCGCCAGCAGCTTGAAGGGGTCGGCCGGGGAGCTGTTTTTT. The rearrangement links TRBV5-1 to TRBJ2-2; D is perhaps TRBD1 (5 bases). CDR1 and CDR2 from the germline V gene are SGHRS and YFSETQ. The V end was cut by 1 base, the J end by 6 bases, with 10 bases between. The CDR3 runs to 14 residues.